The clone carrying this T cell receptor (beta chain) was seen a handful of times. Its antigen is not identified. These data belong to a study of metastatic and nonmetastatic thyroid tumors. As for the study in general: Patients with malignant and benign thyroid disease provided blood and tumor or nodule tissue, whose repertoires were compared.

This CDR3 comprises 18 residues. Trimming removed 7 bases from V and 6 bases from J; junction bases left unmatched: 22. Per the germline V gene, CDR1 is MDHEN and CDR2 is SYDVKM. Study results and limitations: In both blood and tumor samples, TCR beta diversity was reported significantly higher for malignant than benign nodules.

MiXCR re-clonotyped the PCR reads for TCRdb. The repertoire holds 30,000 to 35,000 clones, with 15% as singletons. Patients had received no treatment of any kind before thyroid surgery. The specimen sequenced was blood. V is TRBV28 and J is TRBJ2-3, with 7 nucleotides matching TRBD1. This TCR was sampled from a male donor with papillary thyroid cancer or a benign thyroid nodule (not recorded which). Some clones in this sample may be carry-over from other donors' samples. CDR3 nucleotide sequence: TGTGCCAGCACCCCGACAGGGCTACCATTGAGGGGTCGGGATACGCAGTATTTT. Translation gives CASTPTGLPLRGRDTQYF.